The next 30 T cell receptor beta chains were all read from a single sample in a study of CD8+CD57+ T cells in acquired aplastic anemia. Profiling that covered TCR beta VDJ and CDR3 relied on genomic DNA as its template. Via MiXCR, TCRdb re-called the reads, giving one row per CDR3 protein. The sample holds hundreds of thousands of distinct CDR3 sequences, roughly 34% seen once. Whoever was chosen for sequencing had shown CD8+CD57+ cell expansion by flow cytometry. The sample consisted of sorted CD4+, CD8+, or CD8+CD57+ T cells (not recorded which) from PBMCs. The receptors stem from a human donor with aplastic anemia.

This clonotype appeared many times. The chain links TRBV7-3 to TRBJ2-5; D not certain. CDR3 length: 13 amino acids. V shed 5 bases and J shed 5 bases, with 12 bases lying between them. Germline CDR1 reads SGHTA; CDR2 reads FQGTGA. The CDR3 nucleotides are TGTGCCAGCAGCCTATCGCTCGGGGAGACCCAGTACTTC. This codes for CASSLSLGETQYF.

The chain combines TRBV5-1 with TRBJ1-4; 9 bases align to TRBD1. V shed 4 bases and J 5 bases; nucleotides not matched to a gene: 6. The CDR3 contains 15 residues. Germline V gene lookup returns CDR1 SGHRS and CDR2 YFSETQ. CDR3 nucleotides: TGCGCCAGCAGCGGAACAGGGGGCAGAAATGAAAAACTGTTTTTT. Amino acid sequence: CASSGTGGRNEKLFF.

This clonotype has ten or more counts. The genes are TRBV5-4 and TRBJ2-5, with D possibly being TRBD1 (5 bases). The CDR3 length is 13 residues. Deletions cut 1 base from V and 13 bases from J, with 17 bases between. Germline CDR1 is SGHNT and CDR2 is YYREEE (reference sequence). The CDR3 DNA reads as TGTGCCAGCAGCTTGCGTCCTGATGGACATCTGTACTTC. This codes for CASSLRPDGHLYF.

This chain uses TRBV7-2 with TRBJ2-5; maybe TRBD1 (6 bases). V was cut by 4 bases and J by 5 bases, with 17 bases left in between. The CDR3 sequence is 15 residues long. The germline gives CDR1 SGHTA, CDR2 FQGNSA. The CDR3 DNA sequence: TGTGCCAGCAGCTACACCGGCAGGGGCAAGGAGACCCAGTACTTC. Residues: CASSYTGRGKETQYF.

This clonotype showed up many times. CDR3 coding DNA: TGTGCCAGTAGTGCCGGACAGGAGGAGCAGTACTTC. Protein product: CASSAGQEEQYF. The rearrangement joins TRBV19 to TRBJ2-7; 7 bases match TRBD1. The CDR3 is made up of 12 amino acids. After removal of 5 bases from V and 7 bases from J, the junction contained 5 bases not matched to a gene. Germline loops: CDR1 LNHDA, CDR2 SQIVND (reference sequence).

Ten or more counts support this clonotype. J is TRBJ1-2 and V is TRBV20-1; D is undetermined. With 3 bases removed from V and 4 bases from J, the gap between germline ends came to 9 bases. This CDR3 has 12 residues. Germline V gene sequence: CDR1 DFQATT, CDR2 SNEGSKA (reference sequence). Here the CDR3 reads CSASRPTYGYTF. The CDR3 nucleotides are TGCAGTGCTAGTCGACCTACCTATGGCTACACCTTC.

This clonotype was counted a few times. The chain couples TRBV18 to TRBJ1-2; perhaps TRBD1 as D (5 bases). The germline V gene encodes CDR1 KGHSH and CDR2 LQKENI. V shed 1 base and J shed 2 bases, with 14 bases lying between them. This CDR3 is built from 16 residues. The DNA for the CDR3 is TGTGCCAGCTCACCACTCGAGGGGACGGCGAACTATGGCTACACCTTC. Translating gives CASSPLEGTANYGYTF.

Comments on this clonotype: A much larger clone lies one base from this, so it may be a read error. The chain links TRBV6-1 to TRBJ1-2; no clear D gene. There are 12 residues in the CDR3. Trimming cost V 6 bases and J 7 bases, with 12 bases left between them. Germline CDR1 reads MNHNS; CDR2 reads SASEGT. CDR3 nucleotide sequence: TGTGCCAGCAGACGAGGACCTTCTGGCTACACCTTC. Its protein product is CASRRGPSGYTF.

This clonotype was counted ten times or more. The V gene is TRBV14, the J gene TRBJ2-7, with 10 bases matching TRBD2. The germline V gene has CDR1 SGHDN and CDR2 FVKESK. V shed 6 bases, J shed 0 bases, and the junction held 2 bases outside the gene matches. The CDR3 sequence is 14 residues long. CDR3 DNA: TGTGCCAGCAGTCCTAGCGGGAGCTCCTACGAGCAGTACTTC. Residues: CASSPSGSSYEQYF.

This clonotype occurred many times. This chain links TRBV7-2 with TRBJ2-5; D gene uncertain. The germline V and J ends were trimmed by 1 base and 0 bases, with 9 bases remaining between them. The CDR3 spans 15 residues. Germline assignment: CDR1 SGHTA and CDR2 FQGNSA. This CDR3 reads CASSLVVGYQETQYF. The CDR3 coding sequence is TGTGCCAGCAGCTTAGTAGTCGGCTACCAAGAGACCCAGTACTTC.

The chain employs TRBV2 and TRBJ2-7; D call uncertain. Germline-derived CDR1 and CDR2 are SNHLY and FYNNEI. The length of the CDR3 is 14 residues. Trimming cost V 5 bases and J 3 bases, with 14 bases left between them. CDR3: CASSLPTVYYEQYF. The CDR3 region has the DNA TGTGCCAGCAGTTTGCCGACGGTCTACTACGAGCAGTACTTC.

This clonotype was recorded at least ten times. This rearrangement joins TRBV7-2 to TRBJ2-3, with no clear D. CDR3 size: 11 residues. Germline values: CDR1 SGHTA, CDR2 FQGNSA. V shed 5 bases and J shed 3 bases, with 3 bases lying between them. For the CDR3, the DNA is TGTGCCAGCAGCATGACAGATACGCAGTATTTT. It encodes CASSMTDTQYF. Based on the CDR3 plus reference TRBV7-2 and TRBJ2-3, the full variable domain is GAGVSQSPSNKVTEKGKDVELRCDPISGHTALYWYRQSLGQGLEFLIYFQGNSAPDKSGLPSDRFSAERTGGSVSTLTIQRTQQEDSAVYLCASSMTDTQYFGPGTRLTVL.

The chain employs TRBV2 and TRBJ1-1; D is unclear. The V end lost 1 base, the J end lost 3 bases, and 12 bases lay between the germline ends. This CDR3 comprises 15 residues. Germline CDR1 and CDR2: SNHLY and FYNNEI. This CDR3 is CASSEGTSGDTEAFF. The CDR3 region has the DNA TGTGCCAGCAGTGAAGGGACTAGCGGGGACACTGAAGCTTTCTTT.

This clonotype has ten or more counts. This rearrangement joins TRBV24-1 to TRBJ2-3; TRBD1 matches 7 bases. CDR1 and CDR2 (germline): KGHDR, SFDVKD. This CDR3 contains 14 residues. V trimming: 4 bases; J trimming: 5 bases; junction bases outside the gene matches: 5. Here the CDR3 reads CATSEPGQQDTQYF. The DNA of the CDR3 is TGTGCCACCAGTGAACCGGGACAGCAAGATACGCAGTATTTT.

The chain is built from TRBV25-1 and TRBJ2-5; 11 bases agree with TRBD2. Germline trimming cut 6 bases from V and 4 bases from J; bases unmatched to any gene: 10. Germline CDR1 and CDR2: MGHDK and SYGVNS. CDR3 length: 16 amino acids. For the CDR3, the DNA is TGTGCCAGCAGCCCCGGACGACTAGCGGGGCGAGAGACCCAGTACTTC. Translating it yields CASSPGRLAGRETQYF.

Many counts were recorded for this clonotype. The rearrangement links TRBV19 to TRBJ2-4; D gene uncertain. The germline gives CDR1 LNHDA, CDR2 SQIVND (reference sequence). The V end lost 4 bases, the J end lost 7 bases, and 11 bases lay between the germline ends. This CDR3 is built from 13 residues. The CDR3 here is CASSKTDGNIQYF. The CDR3 DNA reads TGTGCCAGTAGTAAAACCGACGGTAACATTCAGTACTTC.

This clonotype was seen many times. This chain joins TRBV19 and TRBJ1-6; D unclear. The CDR3 spans 12 residues. From germline, CDR1 is LNHDA and CDR2 SQIVND (reference sequence). The V end was cut by 6 bases, the J end by 7 bases, with 7 bases between. In DNA, the CDR3 is TGTGCCAGTAGACAGTACAATTCACCCCTCCACTTT. Residues: CASRQYNSPLHF.

This chain uses TRBV5-1 with TRBJ1-1; unclear D gene. The CDR3 is 13 amino acids. Germline loops: CDR1 SGHRS, CDR2 YFSETQ. V lost 4 bases to trimming and J lost 1 base, with 8 bases between them. This CDR3 is CASSLTPNTEAFF. CDR3 nucleotides: TGCGCCAGCAGCCTAACACCGAACACTGAAGCTTTCTTT.

Ten or more counts support this clonotype. This chain joins TRBV2 and TRBJ2-7; 7 nucleotides line up with TRBD1. V trimming: 1 base; J trimming: 6 bases; junction bases outside the gene matches: 6. The CDR3 consists of 14 residues. CDR1 and CDR2 from the germline V gene are SNHLY and FYNNEI. Written as DNA, the CDR3 is TGTGCCAGCAGTGAAGGCCGACAGGGCACCGAGCAGTACTTC. Protein sequence: CASSEGRQGTEQYF.

The sample holds many counts of this clonotype. The chain uses TRBV19 and TRBJ1-1; D ambiguous. V lost 7 bases, J lost 1 base, and 13 bases lay in between. Germline V lookup: CDR1 LNHDA, CDR2 SQIVND (reference sequence). The CDR3 is 14 residues long. The CDR3 protein is CASKASSWNTEAFF. The CDR3 DNA sequence: TGTGCCAGTAAGGCAAGCAGTTGGAACACTGAAGCTTTCTTT.

This clonotype was counted ten times or more. The chain has TRBV7-9 and TRBJ1-5, with a weak D call TRBD1 (5 bases). This CDR3 comprises 17 residues. CDR1 and CDR2 (germline): SEHNR, FQNEAQ (reference sequence). Trimming left V 1 base short and J 2 bases short, with 15 bases between. CDR3 loop: CASSLGGGLSGNQPQHF. The CDR3 DNA sequence: TGTGCCAGCAGCTTAGGTGGGGGTTTGAGCGGCAATCAGCCCCAGCATTTT.

The chain joins TRBV20-1 to TRBJ2-1; D remains unclear. CDR3 length equals 11 residues. In germline, CDR1 is DFQATT, CDR2 SNEGSKA (reference sequence). Trimming pared 5 bases from V and 5 bases from J, leaving 7 bases between. CDR3 loop: CSAFGDNEQFF. DNA for the CDR3: TGCAGTGCTTTTGGGGACAATGAGCAGTTCTTC.

Many counts were recorded for this clonotype. V and J are TRBV20-1 and TRBJ1-2; the D is unclear. Germline values: CDR1 DFQATT, CDR2 SNEGSKA (reference sequence). CDR3 length: 11 residues. V dropped 5 bases and J dropped 8 bases, with 12 bases sitting between them. The CDR3 is CSAWVPSGYTF. Here the CDR3 DNA reads TGCAGTGCTTGGGTACCGTCGGGCTACACCTTC.

V and J are TRBV6-5 and TRBJ1-2, with a possible D match to TRBD1 (5 bases). Per the germline V gene, CDR1 is MNHEY and CDR2 is SVGAGI. This CDR3 comprises 16 residues. V was cut by 0 bases and J by 0 bases, with 11 bases left in between. The CDR3 sequence: CASSYSSGAPNYGYTF. The CDR3 nucleotides are TGTGCCAGCAGTTACTCGAGCGGGGCCCCTAACTATGGCTACACCTTC.

This clonotype was detected many times. V gene TRBV7-2 combines with J gene TRBJ1-2, with D possibly being TRBD1 (6 bases). The CDR3 sequence is 12 residues long. The germline V gene encodes CDR1 SGHTA and CDR2 FQGNSA. V shed 3 bases and J shed 8 bases, with 10 bases lying between them. As DNA, the CDR3 is TGTGCCAGCAGCTTTCCAGGGGCGGGCTACACCTTC. Encoded protein: CASSFPGAGYTF.

To note about this clonotype: The final CDR3 position lacks the conserved phenylalanine or tryptophan, pointing to a likely read error. The CDR3 is CASSAPSGGRASPLHL. CDR3 nucleotides: TGTGCCAGCAGCGCCCCGTCCGGGGGCCGGGCCTCACCCCTCCACCTT. V gene TRBV9 combines with J gene TRBJ1-6; D is possibly TRBD1 (6 bases). The V and J ends lost 3 bases and 10 bases respectively, with 20 bases between them. This CDR3 comprises 16 residues. Germline V gene sequence: CDR1 SGDLS, CDR2 YYNGEE.

This clonotype has at least ten counts. The chain is built from TRBV2 and TRBJ1-1; D gene ambiguous. V lost 5 bases to trimming and J lost 0 bases, with 10 bases between them. Germline CDR1 and CDR2: SNHLY and FYNNEI. The CDR3 consists of 14 residues. CDR3: CASSIVGMNTEAFF. The CDR3 nucleotides are TGTGCCAGCAGTATAGTGGGCATGAACACTGAAGCTTTCTTT.

The V call is TRBV19, the J call TRBJ1-3; TRBD1 agrees at 7 bases. This CDR3 comprises 16 residues. Germline loops: CDR1 LNHDA, CDR2 SQIVND (reference sequence). Losses at the gene ends were 5 bases for V and 0 bases for J; bases not matched to a gene: 7. The CDR3 region has the DNA TGTGCCAGTAGTTCAGGGGGAACGTACTCTGGAAACACCATATATTTT. It yields the protein CASSSGGTYSGNTIYF. Filled out from reference TRBV19 and TRBJ1-3, the complete variable domain reads DGGITQSPKYLFRKEGQNVTLSCEQNLNHDAMYWYRQDPGQGLRLIYYSQIVNDFQKGDIAEGYSVSREKKESFPLTVTSAQKNPTAFYLCASSSGGTYSGNTIYFGEGSWLTVV.

The chain is built from TRBV12-3 or TRBV12-4 and TRBJ2-1; 12 nucleotides line up with TRBD2. Trimming removed 8 bases from V and 4 bases from J; junction bases left unmatched: 9. This CDR3 has 16 amino acids. CDR3 loop: CASGSSSGGGYNEQFF. In DNA form, the CDR3 reads TGTGCCAGCGGGTCCTCTAGCGGGGGGGGATACAATGAGCAGTTCTTC.

This clonotype was detected once. The chain carries TRBV29-1 and TRBJ1-2; D call uncertain. This CDR3 is 14 amino acids long. CDR1 and CDR2 (germline): SQVTM, ANQGSEA. With 0 bases removed from V and 3 bases from J, the gap between germline ends came to 11 bases. For the CDR3, the DNA is TGCAGCGTTGAAGAATCGGGCTCCTACTATGGCTACACCTTC. Protein sequence: CSVEESGSYYGYTF.